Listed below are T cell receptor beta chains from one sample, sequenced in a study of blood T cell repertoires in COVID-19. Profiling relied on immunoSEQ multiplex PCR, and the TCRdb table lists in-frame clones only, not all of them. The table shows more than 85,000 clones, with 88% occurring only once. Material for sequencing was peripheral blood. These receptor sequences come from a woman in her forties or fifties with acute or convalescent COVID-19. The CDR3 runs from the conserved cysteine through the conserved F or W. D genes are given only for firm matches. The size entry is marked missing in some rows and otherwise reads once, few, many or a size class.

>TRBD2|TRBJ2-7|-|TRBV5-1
TGCGCCAGCAGCTTGACTAGCGGGAGCTCCTACGAGCAGTACTTC
CASSLTSGSSYEQYF
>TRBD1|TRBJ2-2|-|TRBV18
TGTGCCAGCTCACCTGGACAGGGGGGAACCGGGGAGCTGTTTTTT
CASSPGQGGTGELFF
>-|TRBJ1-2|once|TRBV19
TGTGCCAGTAGGACAGGCGCCGCTAACTATGGCTACACCTTC
CASRTGAANYGYTF
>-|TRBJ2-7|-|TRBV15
TGTGCCACCAGCAGGGGACACCAGCCCTACGAGCAGTACTTC
CATSRGHQPYEQYF
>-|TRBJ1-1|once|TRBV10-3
TGTGCCATCAAAGCCCAGGGCGAGAACACTGAAGCTTTCTTT
CAIKAQGENTEAFF
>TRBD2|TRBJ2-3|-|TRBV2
TGTGCCACCAGGACTAGCGGGAGAACAGATACGCAGTATTTT
CATRTSGRTDTQYF
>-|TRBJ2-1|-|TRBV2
TGTGCCAGCAGTTATCGACAAGGCCCCAATGAGCAGTTCTTC
CASSYRQGPNEQFF
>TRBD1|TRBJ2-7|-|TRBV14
TGTGCCAGCAGCCAAGGGATCGGGACAGCCATTCCCTCCGAGCAGTACTTC
CASSQGIGTAIPSEQYF
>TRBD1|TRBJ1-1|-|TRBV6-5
TGTGCCAGCCTCAGGGGGTCTGAAGCTTTCTTT
CASLRGSEAFF
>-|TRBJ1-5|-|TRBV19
TGTGCCAGTAGTATGCCTGGGACAAGCAATCAGCCCCAGCATTTT
CASSMPGTSNQPQHF
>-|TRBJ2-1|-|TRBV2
TGTGCCAGCAGTGAGCAGGGGTTAAGGTTCGAGCAGTTCTTC
CASSEQGLRFEQFF
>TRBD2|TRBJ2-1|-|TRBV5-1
TGCGCCAGCAGCCCAGGACTAGCGGGACTCTCCTACAATGAGCAGTTCTTC
CASSPGLAGLSYNEQFF
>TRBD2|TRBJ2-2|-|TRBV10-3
TGTGCCATCAGTGAACCGGGACTAGCGGGCTCCGGGGAGCTGTTTTTT
CAISEPGLAGSGELFF
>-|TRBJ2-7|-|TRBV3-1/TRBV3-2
TGTGCCAGCAGCTCCGATCGGGCCTACGAGCAGTACTTC
CASSSDRAYEQYF
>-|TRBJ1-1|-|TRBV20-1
TGCAGTGCTAGACCGACAGAGGAAGCTTTCTTT
CSARPTEEAFF
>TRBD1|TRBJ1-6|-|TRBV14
TGTGCCAGCAGCCAAGTGGGTACAGGGGCTTCACCCCTCCACTTT
CASSQVGTGASPLHF
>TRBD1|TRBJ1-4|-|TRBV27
TGTGCCAGCAGTTTGTACCGGACAGGTGAAAAACTGTTTTTT
CASSLYRTGEKLFF
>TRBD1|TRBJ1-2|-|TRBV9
TGTGCCAGCAGCGTGGCGACAGGGCTTGGGTATGGCTACACCTTC
CASSVATGLGYGYTF
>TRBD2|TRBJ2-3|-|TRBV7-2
TGTGCCAGCAGCTCGGGACTAGCGGGAGCTGATACGCAGTATTTT
CASSSGLAGADTQYF
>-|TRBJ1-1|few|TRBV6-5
TGTGCCAGCAGTTACAGGGGAGGCACTGAAGCTTTCTTT
CASSYRGGTEAFF